This section outlines one TCR beta chain sequence together with its context. Profiling relied on immunoSEQ multiplex PCR, and the TCRdb table lists in-frame clones only, not all of them. The profile shows 240,000 or so clones, around 88% of them singletons. The data stem from a study of blood T cell repertoires in COVID-19. Germline-derived CDR1 and CDR2 are MNHNS and SASEGT. CDR3 size: 17 residues. V lost 4 bases and J lost 0; bases outside the gene matches: 10. The receptor was derived from a woman aged 40 to 49 with acute COVID-19. This chain joins TRBV6-1 and TRBJ2-7; TRBD2 matches at 9 bases. Material: PBMCs or T cells enriched from blood (not recorded which). The CDR3 region has the DNA TGTGCCAGCAGTGCCCCCCCCGGACTAGCGAACTCCTACGAGCAGTACTTC. Translation gives CASSAPPGLANSYEQYF.